These T cell receptor beta chains were read from a single sample in a study of OX40 agonist ivuxolimab in advanced cancers. This table comes from immunoSEQ multiplex PCR, and its TCRdb copy is limited to in-frame clones, with some not included. This repertoire shows just under 100,000 clones, 94% found once; its top ten account for approximately 0.18%. This specimen was CD4+ or CD8+ T cells sorted from blood, taken in a trial of the OX40 agonist ivuxolimab. These receptors came from an adult with an advanced solid tumor such as melanoma, head and neck, liver or kidney cancer. CDR3s include the opening cysteine and the closing phenylalanine or tryptophan. D genes are given only for firm matches. Some rows mark clone size as missing; the rest say once, few, many or name a class of expanded clone.

>-|TRBV7-3|-|TRBJ1-1|14
CASSLVGTNTEAFF
TGTGCCAGCAGCTTAGTTGGCACAAACACTGAAGCTTTCTTT
>TRBD1|TRBV7-3|-|TRBJ2-1|15
CASSFDRGLYNEQFF
TGTGCCAGCAGCTTTGACAGGGGGCTATACAATGAGCAGTTCTTC
>TRBD1|TRBV4-1|-|TRBJ2-7|18
CASSQGPFGSDRAYEQYF
TGCGCCAGCAGCCAAGGGCCGTTCGGATCGGACAGGGCCTACGAGCAGTACTTC
>TRBD2|TRBV28|-|TRBJ2-1|15
CASSLSLAGVYEQFF
TGTGCCAGCAGTTTATCGCTAGCGGGAGTTTATGAGCAGTTCTTC
>-|TRBV18|-|TRBJ2-7|13
CASSHPAIYEQYF
TGTGCCAGCTCACACCCGGCCATATACGAGCAGTACTTC
>TRBD1|TRBV7-6|-|TRBJ2-1|15
CASSLGQGFINEQFF
TGTGCCAGCAGCTTGGGACAGGGGTTTATCAATGAGCAGTTCTTC
>TRBD2|TRBV7-9|-|TRBJ2-1|16
CASSLAGLAPYNEQFF
TGTGCCAGCAGCTTAGCGGGACTAGCGCCGTACAATGAGCAGTTCTTC
>-|TRBV5-4|-|TRBJ1-1|14
CASSPQQGLTEAFF
TGTGCCAGCAGCCCACAGCAGGGTCTGACTGAAGCTTTCTTT
>-|TRBV7-6|once|TRBJ2-7|15
CASRPPGIAAYEQYF
TGTGCCAGCAGACCTCCCGGGATCGCGGCCTACGAGCAGTACTTC
>-|TRBV9|-|TRBJ2-6|19
CASSVDNRRAGTGANVLTF
TGTGCCAGCAGCGTAGATAACAGGCGAGCGGGCACTGGGGCCAACGTCCTGACTTTC
>-|TRBV6-5|-|TRBJ1-1|14
CASSPRPGTGITFF
TGTGCCAGCAGTCCTCGCCCCGGAACGGGAATAACTTTCTTT
>-|TRBV5-1|-|TRBJ1-1|17
CASSWGDFSVRNTEAFF
TGCGCCAGCTCCTGGGGGGATTTTTCAGTGCGAAACACTGAAGCTTTCTTT
>-|TRBV4-3|-|TRBJ1-2|15
CASSDYIRLHYGYTF
TGCGCCAGCAGCGATTATATCCGGTTGCACTATGGCTACACCTTC
>TRBD2|TRBV5-4|once|TRBJ2-3|14
CASNPSGGTDTQYF
TGTGCCAGCAACCCAAGCGGGGGAACAGATACGCAGTATTTT
>TRBD2|TRBV7-8|-|TRBJ2-4|19
CASSARRPLAGGYQNIQYF
TGTGCCAGCAGCGCCCGCCGCCCACTAGCGGGAGGGTACCAAAACATTCAGTACTTC
>-|TRBV28|-|TRBJ2-4|16
CASSPAGRQAKNIQYF
TGTGCCAGCAGTCCGGCGGGGCGGCAAGCCAAAAACATTCAGTACTTC
>-|TRBV27|-|TRBJ2-3|13
CASSSYYTDTQYF
TGTGCCAGCAGTTCCTACTACACAGATACGCAGTATTTT
>TRBD2|TRBV18|-|TRBJ2-5|14
CASSPREGQETQYF
TGTGCCAGCTCACCGCGGGAGGGCCAAGAGACCCAGTACTTC
>-|TRBV5-4|-|TRBJ2-6|13
CAHSPSGANVLTF
TGTGCCCACTCCCCCAGTGGGGCCAACGTCCTGACTTTC
>-|TRBV6-6|-|TRBJ1-2|14
CASSRAWDSGGYTF
TGTGCCAGCAGTCGAGCCTGGGACTCGGGTGGCTACACCTTC
>TRBD2|TRBV7-8|-|TRBJ2-2|16
CASSPLAGDVTGELFF
TGTGCCAGCAGCCCTCTAGCGGGAGACGTGACCGGGGAGCTGTTTTTT
>TRBD1|TRBV19|-|TRBJ2-2|19
CASSIRPAQGQGNTGELFF
TGTGCCAGTAGTATACGGCCGGCTCAGGGACAGGGGAACACCGGGGAGCTGTTTTTT
>TRBD1|TRBV7-9|-|TRBJ1-2|14
CASRPGQGIYGYTF
TGTGCCAGCAGGCCGGGACAGGGTATCTATGGCTACACCTTC
>-|TRBV6-5|-|TRBJ1-6|14
CASSATAYNSPLHF
TGTGCCAGCAGTGCGACCGCGTATAATTCACCCCTCCACTTT
>-|TRBV7-2|-|TRBJ2-2|15
CASSGQAWGTGELFF
TGTGCCAGCAGCGGCCAAGCCTGGGGCACCGGGGAGCTGTTTTTT
>-|TRBV7-2|-|TRBJ2-5|14
CASSLGGVRETQYF
TGTGCCAGCAGCTTAGGAGGGGTCCGGGAGACCCAGTACTTC
>-|TRBV19|-|TRBJ1-2|15
CASSIGGANHYGYTF
TGTGCCAGTAGTATTGGTGGAGCTAATCACTATGGCTACACCTTC
>-|TRBV19|-|TRBJ2-3|14
CASSPRQGTDTQYF
TGTGCCAGTAGTCCTCGACAGGGCACAGATACGCAGTATTTT
>-|TRBV19|-|TRBJ2-7|15
CASSTSGVHTYEQYF
TGTGCCAGTAGTACCTCCGGGGTTCATACCTACGAGCAGTACTTC
>-|TRBV4-1|-|TRBJ2-4|16
CASSQVGRGAKNIQYF
TGCGCCAGCAGCCAAGTGGGAAGAGGGGCCAAAAACATTCAGTACTTC
>TRBD2|TRBV11-2|-|TRBJ2-5|14
CASSLGFSGETQYF
TGTGCCAGCAGCTTAGGTTTTAGCGGGGAGACCCAGTACTTC
>TRBD1|TRBV30|-|TRBJ2-5|15
CAWSDTGGFQETQYF
TGTGCCTGGAGCGATACAGGGGGTTTCCAAGAGACCCAGTACTTC
>TRBD2|TRBV14|once|TRBJ2-5|13
CASSLRLAGDQYF
TGTGCCAGCAGCTTACGGCTAGCGGGGGACCAGTACTTC
>TRBD1|TRBV12-5|once|TRBJ1-2|15
CASGSGQLSNYGYTF
TGTGCTAGTGGTTCGGGACAGCTATCGAACTATGGCTACACCTTC
>-|TRBV28|-|TRBJ1-2|14
CASSLSTLNYGYTF
TGTGCCAGCAGCCTATCGACTCTTAACTATGGCTACACCTTC
>-|TRBV10-2|few|TRBJ1-1|12
CASLGTGTEAFF
TGCGCCAGCCTTGGGACGGGCACTGAAGCTTTCTTT
>-|TRBV27|-|TRBJ1-6|15
CASSSPGSYNSPLHF
TGTGCCAGCAGTTCCCCAGGGTCTTATAATTCACCCCTCCACTTT
>TRBD1|TRBV5-1|-|TRBJ2-5|15
CASSAVPGQQETQYF
TGCGCCAGCAGCGCCGTTCCGGGACAGCAAGAGACCCAGTACTTC
>-|TRBV5-4|-|TRBJ2-7|13
CASQWGGGYEQYF
TGTGCCAGTCAATGGGGAGGAGGCTACGAGCAGTACTTC
>TRBD1|TRBV4-3|-|TRBJ1-1|16
CASSQDGTGTYTEAFF
TGCGCCAGCAGCCAAGATGGGACAGGGACCTACACTGAAGCTTTCTTT
>-|TRBV6-4|-|TRBJ1-2|14
CASSASSANYGYTF
TGTGCCAGCAGTGCAAGTTCAGCAAACTATGGCTACACCTTC
>TRBD1|TRBV27|-|TRBJ2-7|14
CASSPRDRGYEQYF
TGTGCCAGCAGTCCCCGGGACAGGGGATACGAGCAGTACTTC
>TRBD1|TRBV10-3|-|TRBJ1-1|13
CAAGTAQGTEAFF
TGTGCCGCTGGGACAGCCCAGGGCACTGAAGCTTTCTTT
>TRBD2|TRBV6-5|-|TRBJ2-7|15
CASIPGLGRAYEQYF
TGTGCCAGCATTCCCGGGCTCGGGAGGGCCTACGAGCAGTACTTC
>-|TRBV5-1|-|TRBJ2-7|14
CASSSVGWGGEQYF
TGCGCCAGCAGCTCGGTTGGGTGGGGAGGCGAGCAGTACTTC
>TRBD1|TRBV7-9|once|TRBJ2-3|16
CASSPDRGISTDTQYF
TGTGCCAGCAGCCCAGACAGGGGGATTAGCACAGATACGCAGTATTTT
>-|TRBV5-1|-|TRBJ2-7|12
CASSEQGREQYF
TGCGCCAGCAGCGAACAGGGTCGCGAGCAGTACTTC
>-|TRBV20-1|-|TRBJ2-1|11
CSGSGDNEQFF
TGCAGTGGTAGCGGAGACAATGAGCAGTTCTTC
>TRBD1|TRBV7-9|-|TRBJ1-4|16
CASSLGSGTVLEKLFF
TGTGCCAGCAGCTTGGGGTCCGGGACAGTTCTTGAAAAACTGTTTTTT
>TRBD1|TRBV6-5|-|TRBJ2-3|15
CAILGGTSSTDTQYF
TGTGCCATCCTAGGGGGCACCTCGAGCACAGATACGCAGTATTTT
>TRBD2|TRBV4-2|-|TRBJ2-3|15
CASSQDREGADTQYF
TGTGCCAGCAGCCAAGATCGGGAGGGAGCAGATACGCAGTATTTT
>TRBD1|TRBV9|-|TRBJ2-3|15
CASSLRTGGTDTQYF
TGTGCCAGCAGCCTGAGGACAGGTGGTACAGATACGCAGTATTTT
>-|TRBV30|-|TRBJ2-5|12
CAGGGLQETQYF
TGTGCCGGAGGAGGGCTGCAAGAGACCCAGTACTTC
>-|TRBV15|once|TRBJ2-7|16
CATSRDPRTESYEQYF
TGTGCCACCAGCAGAGACCCGAGGACAGAATCCTACGAGCAGTACTTC
>-|TRBV19|-|TRBJ2-7|16
CASSMGPQGSGYEQYF
TGTGCCAGTAGTATGGGGCCGCAGGGTTCGGGTTACGAGCAGTACTTC